These 24 T cell receptor beta chains originate from one sample sequenced in a study of cytomegalovirus exposure and HLA in healthy donors. This PCR relied on a set of 60 Vbeta primers and 13 Jbeta primers. Only in-frame clones appear in the TCRdb table, and some are missing; sequencing was by immunoSEQ multiplex PCR. In the table there are over 95,000 clones, under 85% of which are singletons. The specimen sequenced was PBMCs. Source of these receptors: a man aged 35 to 55 in good health and CMV-seropositive.

The J gene is TRBJ2-7, the V gene TRBV19; D is perhaps TRBD1 (7 bases). Germline values: CDR1 LNHDA, CDR2 SQIVND (reference sequence). The CDR3 length is 14 residues. The germline V and J ends were trimmed by 7 bases and 2 bases, with 15 bases remaining between them. The CDR3 spells CASTDGGTAYEQYF. The CDR3 DNA sequence: TGTGCCAGTACCGATGGAGGGACAGCCTACGAGCAGTACTTC.

The chain uses TRBV28 and TRBJ1-1; possible D gene TRBD1, 6 bases. The length of the CDR3 is 14 residues. Looked up from germline, CDR1 is MDHEN and CDR2 is SYDVKM. V lost 5 bases, J lost 2 bases, and 12 bases lay in between. The chain's CDR3 is CASSRGGANTEAFF. CDR3 DNA sequence: TGTGCCAGCAGTCGTGGGGGGGCAAACACTGAAGCTTTCTTT.

This clone was detected a few times. Given a far larger clone just one base away, this is likely a sequencing read error. V and J are TRBV13 and TRBJ2-5; weak D call: TRBD2 (5 bases). Trimming pared 3 bases from V and 0 bases from J, leaving 14 bases between. The V gene's germline CDR1 is PRHDT and CDR2 FYEKMQ (reference sequence). The CDR3 has 16 residues. Here the CDR3 reads CASSLSSESYQETQYF. Written as DNA, the CDR3 is TGTGCCAGCAGCTTGAGTAGCGAGTCGTACCAAGAGACCCAGTACTTC.

In DNA form, the CDR3 reads TGTGCCAGCAGCTTGGAGAGCGGGGGGGCGGATGAGCAGTTCTTC. It yields the protein CASSLESGGADEQFF. The rearrangement uses TRBV5-8 and TRBJ2-1; 10 nucleotides line up with TRBD2. The CDR3 covers 15 residues. Unmatched junction bases numbered 5, after V lost 0 bases and J lost 8 bases. The germline V gene encodes CDR1 SGHTS and CDR2 YDEGEE.

V and J are TRBV18 and TRBJ2-7; the D gene is possibly TRBD1 (6 bases). This CDR3 region has 15 residues. Germline-derived CDR1 and CDR2 are KGHSH and LQKENI. The V and J ends lost 3 bases and 0 bases respectively, with 12 bases between them. CDR3 sequence reads: CASSPSTGSSYEQYF. For the CDR3, the DNA is TGTGCCAGCTCACCCTCGACAGGAAGCTCCTACGAGCAGTACTTC. Combining the CDR3 with reference TRBV18 and TRBJ2-7 gives the whole variable domain NAGVMQNPRHLVRRRGQEARLRCSPMKGHSHVYWYRQLPEEGLKFMVYLQKENIIDESGMPKERFSAEFPKEGPSILRIQQVVRGDSAAYFCASSPSTGSSYEQYFGPGTRLTVT.

V and J are TRBV6-1 and TRBJ1-5; D gene ambiguous. The CDR3 is 13 amino acids. V shed 6 bases and J shed 6 bases, with 12 bases lying between them. Germline CDR1 is MNHNS and CDR2 is SASEGT. The CDR3 sequence is CASSLLRGQPQHF. The CDR3 DNA is TGTGCCAGCAGCCTCCTCCGGGGTCAGCCCCAGCATTTT.

V is TRBV27 and J is TRBJ2-1, with a tentative D call TRBD1 (5 bases). The CDR3 length is 15 residues. The germline V and J ends were trimmed by 4 bases and 4 bases, with 14 bases remaining between them. CDR1 is MNHEY and CDR2 is SMNVEV in the germline V gene (reference sequence). The CDR3 region is CASSSQVRVYNEQFF. In nucleotides, the CDR3 is TGTGCCAGCAGTTCACAAGTCAGGGTTTACAATGAGCAGTTCTTC.

This chain connects TRBV7-9 to TRBJ2-2; D gene uncertain. CDR3 length equals 12 residues. The germline CDR1 and CDR2 sequences are SEHNR and FQNEAQ (reference sequence). Between the trimmed V and J ends, which lost 3 bases and 6 bases, there was a span of 5 bases. The CDR3 nucleotides are TGTGCCAGCAGCTTTAGCCCCGGGGAGCTGTTTTTT. Translation gives CASSFSPGELFF. Supplemented by reference TRBV7-9 and TRBJ2-2, the full variable domain reads DTGVSQNPRHKITKRGQNVTFRCDPISEHNRLYWYRQTLGQGPEFLTYFQNEAQLEKSRLLSDRFSAERPKGSFSTLEIQRTEQGDSAMYLCASSFSPGELFFGEGSRLTVL.

The V call is TRBV2, the J call TRBJ2-3; 11 bases match TRBD1. CDR1 and CDR2 from the germline V gene are SNHLY and FYNNEI. J was trimmed by 3 bases and V by 6 bases; bases with no gene match: 8. CDR3 length equals 16 residues. The CDR3 DNA sequence: TGTGCCAGCAGACACCGGACAGGGGGCTCGACAGATACGCAGTATTTT. Protein: CASRHRTGGSTDTQYF. The full variable domain, its missing parts supplied by reference TRBV2 and TRBJ2-3, is EPEVTQTPSHQVTQMGQEVILRCVPISNHLYFYWYRQILGQKVEFLVSFYNNEISEKSEIFDDQFSVERPDGSNFTLKIRSTKLEDSAMYFCASRHRTGGSTDTQYFGPGTRLTVL.

This clone was recorded once. A junction end diverges from the germline sequence, so it may reflect a read error. The genes are TRBV5-6 and TRBJ1-5; D remains ambiguous. Germline V CDR1 and CDR2: SGHDT, YYEEEE. This CDR3 is built from 14 residues. This CDR3 reads CASSLRRSNQPQHF. The CDR3 DNA follows: TGTGCCAGCAGCTTGCGACGGAGCAATCAGCCCCAACATTTT. Filled out from reference TRBV5-6 and TRBJ1-5, the complete variable domain reads DAGVTQSPTHLIKTRGQQVTLRCSPKSGHDTVSWYQQALGQGPQFIFQYYEEEERQRGNFPDRFSGHQFPNYSSELNVNALLLGDSALYLCASSLRRSNQPQHFGDGTRLSIL.

This chain links TRBV28 with TRBJ2-7; D perhaps matches TRBD1 (7 bases). The germline V gene has CDR1 MDHEN and CDR2 SYDVKM. The CDR3 runs 15 residues. Trimming left V 8 bases short and J 4 bases short, with 21 bases between. CDR3 sequence: CASGGPGGGQYEQYF. The CDR3 bases are TGTGCCAGCGGGGGACCTGGAGGGGGCCAGTACGAGCAGTACTTC.

The genes are TRBV7-2 and TRBJ2-7; 8 bases map to TRBD1. From germline, CDR1 is SGHTA and CDR2 FQGNSA. The length of the CDR3 is 14 residues. V lost 3 bases and J lost 2; bases outside the gene matches: 3. The CDR3 protein is CASSFGQGPYEQYF. The CDR3 DNA is TGTGCCAGCAGCTTTGGACAGGGCCCCTACGAGCAGTACTTC.

The chain combines TRBV4-1 with TRBJ1-1; D remains ambiguous. CDR1 is MGHRA and CDR2 is YSYEKL in the germline V gene. The CDR3 has 13 amino acids. V gave up 3 bases and J gave up 5 bases, with 10 bases separating them. The CDR3: CASSHGVGTEAFF. The CDR3 coding sequence is TGCGCCAGCAGCCACGGGGTTGGGACTGAAGCTTTCTTT.

The chain links TRBV5-1 to TRBJ2-7, with a possible D match to TRBD2 (5 bases). Germline V CDR1 and CDR2: SGHRS, YFSETQ. The V gene lost 2 bases and the J gene lost 2 bases, with 11 bases spanning the gap. This CDR3 contains 14 residues. This chain's CDR3 is CASSLSGLPYEQYF. The CDR3 nucleotides are TGCGCCAGCAGCTTAAGCGGCCTCCCCTACGAGCAGTACTTC.

This chain connects TRBV15 to TRBJ2-7; 8 nucleotides agree with TRBD1. Germline CDR1 LNHNV, CDR2 YYDKDF (reference sequence). The ends lost 4 bases at V and 6 bases at J; junction bases unmatched: 11. The length of the CDR3 is 15 residues. The CDR3 DNA reads TGTGCCACCAGCATCCCCTCCGGGACAGGTGCCGAGCAGTACTTC. It is translated as CATSIPSGTGAEQYF.

V and J are TRBV7-9 and TRBJ1-1; 8 bases fit TRBD1. This CDR3 contains 16 residues. Germline-derived CDR1 and CDR2 are SEHNR and FQNEAQ (reference sequence). The J segment lost 6 bases and the V segment lost 3 bases, leaving 12 bases of the junction unmatched. CDR3 sequence: CASSFVPGGLRAEAFF. The CDR3 DNA follows: TGTGCCAGCAGCTTCGTCCCAGGGGGCCTCCGGGCTGAAGCTTTCTTT.

The chain has TRBV27 and TRBJ2-7, with TRBD1 matching 9 bases. Germline loops: CDR1 MNHEY, CDR2 SMNVEV (reference sequence). Losses at the gene ends were 3 bases for V and 2 bases for J; bases not matched to a gene: 8. The CDR3 totals 16 residues. CDR3 protein: CASSFHWDRATYEQYF. The DNA of the CDR3 is TGTGCCAGCAGTTTCCATTGGGACAGGGCCACCTACGAGCAGTACTTC.

V gene TRBV18 combines with J gene TRBJ1-6, with 9 bases that match TRBD1. Trimming at V came to 6 bases and at J to 5 bases, leaving 2 bases not matched to a gene. The CDR3 is 14 amino acids. CDR1 is KGHSH and CDR2 is LQKENI in the germline V gene. CDR3 bases: TGTGCCAGCTCCTGGGACAGGGATAATTCACCCCTCCACTTT. It specifies CASSWDRDNSPLHF.

The V call is TRBV5-1, the J call TRBJ2-2; 7 bases fit TRBD2. This CDR3 has 17 residues. V was pared by 0 bases and J by 2 bases, with 7 bases of the junction left unmatched. Germline values: CDR1 SGHRS, CDR2 YFSETQ. The CDR3 is CASSLASGTKNTGELFF. Written as DNA, the CDR3 is TGCGCCAGCAGCTTGGCGAGCGGGACGAAAAACACCGGGGAGCTGTTTTTT.

The chain carries TRBV19 and TRBJ1-2, with unresolved D. CDR1 and CDR2 (germline): LNHDA, SQIVND (reference sequence). The CDR3 totals 14 residues. V lost 6 bases, J lost 7 bases, and 18 bases lay in between. CDR3: CASRGRTPGSGYTF. Here the CDR3 DNA reads TGTGCCAGTAGGGGCAGAACCCCCGGGAGTGGCTACACCTTC.

This clone was counted a single time. This chain uses TRBV27 with TRBJ1-2; no clear D. V gave up 5 bases and J gave up 2 bases, with 12 bases separating them. From germline, CDR1 is MNHEY and CDR2 SMNVEV (reference sequence). The CDR3 spans 14 residues. CDR3: CASSPTGINYGYTF. The DNA of the CDR3 is TGTGCCAGCAGTCCGACCGGGATCAACTATGGCTACACCTTC.

This clone was counted only a few times. The chain has TRBV6-1 and TRBJ2-1; the match to TRBD2 covers 9 bases. CDR3 length: 19 amino acids. Unmatched junction bases numbered 15, after V lost 1 base and J lost 5 bases. The germline CDR1 and CDR2 sequences are MNHNS and SASEGT. The CDR3 sequence: CASSEVGGGAVARDNEQFF. Here the CDR3 DNA reads TGTGCCAGCAGTGAAGTCGGCGGGGGGGCGGTGGCTCGGGACAATGAGCAGTTCTTC.

The chain uses TRBV5-4 and TRBJ2-3; TRBD2 is a possible D gene (7 bases). This CDR3 region has 16 residues. The V and J ends lost 3 bases and 2 bases respectively, with 16 bases between them. The V gene's germline CDR1 is SGHNT and CDR2 YYREEE (reference sequence). The DNA of the CDR3 is TGTGCCAGCAGCTCTGGGCTGGGGGGGCACACAGATACGCAGTATTTT. This sequence encodes CASSSGLGGHTDTQYF.

This chain connects TRBV10-3 to TRBJ2-1; tentatively, D is TRBD1 (6 bases). The CDR3 covers 14 residues. V was shortened by 6 bases and J by 6 bases, with 15 bases between the two germline ends. Germline V gives CDR1 ENHRY, CDR2 SYGVKD. In DNA form, the CDR3 reads TGTGCCATCAGAGGGGTGGGGGCGTTCAATGAGCAGTTCTTC. Translating it yields CAIRGVGAFNEQFF.